The 11 T cell receptor beta chains in this list originate from one sample, sequenced in a study of OX40 agonist ivuxolimab in advanced cancers. TCRdb keeps only in-frame clones here, not all; method: immunoSEQ multiplex PCR. This repertoire shows roughly 71,000 clones, about 89% found once; its top ten account for 13% to 15%. The starting material was CD4+ or CD8+ T cells sorted from blood, obtained in a trial of the OX40 agonist ivuxolimab. These receptors came from an adult with an advanced solid tumor such as melanoma, head and neck, liver or kidney cancer.

The rearrangement uses TRBV6-5 and TRBJ2-5, with 13 bases that match TRBD2. This CDR3 is 14 amino acids long. V lost 9 bases, J lost 3 bases, and 4 bases stayed unmatched. CDR1 is MNHEY, CDR2 SVGAGI, per germline. The CDR3: CASRTSGSEETQYF. For the CDR3, the DNA is TGTGCCAGTAGGACTAGCGGGAGTGAAGAGACCCAGTACTTC.

The V call is TRBV28, the J call TRBJ1-1; 8 nucleotides align to TRBD1. Unmatched junction bases numbered 3, after V lost 3 bases and J lost 3 bases. The CDR3 contains 14 residues. CDR1 and CDR2 from the germline V gene are MDHEN and SYDVKM. The CDR3 DNA reads as TGTGCCAGCAGTTTTACAGGGGGGGACACTGAAGCTTTCTTT. Encoded protein: CASSFTGGDTEAFF.

This clone was recorded only once. The genes are TRBV11-2 and TRBJ2-1; tentative D call: TRBD1 (6 bases). This CDR3 is 14 amino acids long. V lost 5 bases to trimming and J lost 6 bases, with 14 bases between them. CDR1 SGHAT and CDR2 FQNNGV come from the germline V gene. The CDR3 sequence: CASSRIQGFNEQFF. The CDR3 DNA is TGTGCCAGCAGCAGAATACAGGGTTTCAATGAGCAGTTCTTC.

This clone came up once. The V gene is TRBV18, the J gene TRBJ2-1; no clear D. The V end was cut by 0 bases, the J end by 4 bases, with 10 bases between. Germline values: CDR1 KGHSH, CDR2 LQKENI. This CDR3 comprises 15 residues. The CDR3 spells CASSPPKDKYNEQFF. The CDR3 DNA follows: TGTGCCAGCTCACCACCGAAAGACAAATACAATGAGCAGTTCTTC.

V and J are TRBV9 and TRBJ2-1; D is possibly TRBD2 (6 bases). V was trimmed by 3 bases and J by 4 bases, leaving 20 bases between them. The CDR3 extends over 17 amino acids. Germline assignment: CDR1 SGDLS and CDR2 YYNGEE. The CDR3 coding sequence is TGTGCCAGCAGCGCTATCCACGGGACTTTTAGTTACAATGAGCAGTTCTTC. Protein: CASSAIHGTFSYNEQFF.

The table lists this clone with a count of one. The J gene is TRBJ2-7, the V gene TRBV7-9; 11 nucleotides match TRBD2. The V gene end was trimmed by 2 bases and the J gene end by 3 bases; junction bases not matched to a gene: 6. Germline lookup yields CDR1 SEHNR and CDR2 FQNEAQ (reference sequence). This CDR3 contains 16 residues. The CDR3: CASSLPPGTSGYEQYF. CDR3 in DNA: TGTGCCAGCAGCTTACCCCCCGGGACTAGCGGCTACGAGCAGTACTTC.

The genes are TRBV11-2 and TRBJ2-3, with 8 nucleotides matching TRBD2. The length of the CDR3 is 16 residues. Trimming at V came to 5 bases and at J to 7 bases, leaving 14 bases not matched to a gene. The germline gives CDR1 SGHAT, CDR2 FQNNGV. In DNA form, the CDR3 reads TGTGCCAGCAGCCCAATCCTACAGCGGGAGCCAAATACGCAGTATTTT. Its protein product is CASSPILQREPNTQYF.

J is TRBJ2-7 and V is TRBV6-1; D uncertain. The CDR3 extends over 10 amino acids. Germline loops: CDR1 MNHNS, CDR2 SASEGT. V was trimmed by 4 bases and J by 2 bases, leaving 0 bases between them. The CDR3 DNA is TGTGCCAGCAGTGCCTACGAGCAGTACTTC. Amino acid sequence: CASSAYEQYF.

Turning to this clone: The identical CDR3 is also encoded by other nucleotide sequences in the sample. The chain uses TRBV5-8 and TRBJ1-4, with TRBD1 matching over 8 bases. The J segment lost 8 bases and the V segment lost 4 bases, leaving 7 bases of the junction unmatched. There are 14 residues in the CDR3. Germline values: CDR1 SGHTS, CDR2 YDEGEE. The CDR3 nucleotides read TGTGCCAGCAGCCCAGGACAGGGAGGGGAAAAACTGTTTTTT. This gives the protein CASSPGQGGEKLFF.

This rearrangement joins TRBV4-3 to TRBJ2-5; D unresolved. The V end lost 4 bases, the J end lost 4 bases, and 16 bases lay between the germline ends. The CDR3 runs to 15 residues. CDR1 is LGHNA, CDR2 YSLEER, per germline. CDR3 coding DNA: TGCGCCAGCAGCCCTTCCTTAGTGCGCGGAGAGACCCAGTACTTC. It specifies CASSPSLVRGETQYF.

This chain joins TRBV27 and TRBJ2-7; D gene unclear. Trimming cost V 5 bases and J 1 base, with 15 bases left between them. The V gene's germline CDR1 is MNHEY and CDR2 SMNVEV (reference sequence). The CDR3 totals 15 residues. The CDR3 DNA is TGTGCCAGCAGTACCCAGATGTCAGATTCCTACGAGCAGTACTTC. This translates into CASSTQMSDSYEQYF.